The 13 T cell receptor beta chains below all came from one sample that was sequenced in a study of beta chain features in type 1 diabetes. The investigators reverse transcribed all of the isolated RNA, so they sequenced expressed TCRB transcripts. Generated by immunoSEQ multiplex PCR, the TCRdb table keeps only in-frame clones and is missing some. The sample carries some 44,000 clones, over 50% recorded once. The sample taken for sequencing was Tregs from blood. The receptor source for this set is a woman between 18 and 29 years old in good health.

The V call is TRBV10-2, the J call TRBJ2-5; D gene uncertain. The CDR3 is 11 residues long. Trimming pared 2 bases from V and 5 bases from J, leaving 3 bases between. Germline V gene data show CDR1 as WSHSY and CDR2 as SAAADI. In DNA, the CDR3 is TGCGCCAGCAGTGAGCGGGAGACCCAGTACTTC. Amino acid sequence: CASSERETQYF.

The chain combines TRBV19 with TRBJ2-6; no reliable D call. The CDR3 sequence is 17 residues long. Per germline, CDR1 LNHDA and CDR2 SQIVND (reference sequence). Trimming removed 5 bases from V and 1 base from J, with 15 bases in between. The CDR3 region is CASSLYSLRSGANVLTF. The CDR3 nucleotides read TGTGCCAGTAGTTTGTACAGCCTGCGATCTGGGGCCAACGTCCTGACTTTC.

The chain couples TRBV6-5 to TRBJ1-4; D is possibly TRBD1 (5 bases). The CDR3 extends over 14 amino acids. The ends were cut back, 2 bases at V and 5 bases at J, with 9 bases in the middle. The germline V gene encodes CDR1 MNHEY and CDR2 SVGAGI. The CDR3 loop reads CASSYGAGNEKLFF. The CDR3 DNA reads as TGTGCCAGCAGTTACGGTGCAGGGAATGAAAAACTGTTTTTT.

The chain combines TRBV5-5 with TRBJ2-3; D gene uncertain. This CDR3 region has 14 residues. Germline V gene lookup returns CDR1 SGHKS and CDR2 YYEKEE (reference sequence). V dropped 5 bases and J dropped 0 bases, with 10 bases sitting between them. For the CDR3, the DNA is TGTGCCAGCAGTTCGCTGACTAGCACAGATACGCAGTATTTT. Amino acid sequence: CASSSLTSTDTQYF.

CDR3 loop: CASTPGSYGYTF. CDR3 DNA sequence: TGTGCCAGCACCCCCGGGTCCTATGGCTACACCTTC. V is TRBV6-5 and J is TRBJ1-2; D remains ambiguous. The ends were cut back, 7 bases at V and 4 bases at J, with 10 bases in the middle. The CDR3 has 12 residues. Germline-derived CDR1 and CDR2 are MNHEY and SVGAGI.

This chain connects TRBV18 to TRBJ1-3, with D perhaps TRBD1 (6 bases). V lost 6 bases and J lost 1, with 19 bases in between. CDR1 is KGHSH, CDR2 LQKENI, per germline. The CDR3 covers 17 residues. CDR3 in amino acids: CASSPSEAGVSGNTIYF. CDR3 DNA: TGTGCCAGCTCCCCCTCAGAGGCAGGGGTATCTGGAAACACCATATATTTT.

The chain links TRBV7-9 to TRBJ2-2; 7 bases are shared with TRBD2. CDR3 length: 17 amino acids. In germline, CDR1 is SEHNR, CDR2 FQNEAQ (reference sequence). After removal of 1 base from V and 3 bases from J, the junction contained 8 bases not matched to a gene. The CDR3 DNA reads TGTGCCAGCAGCTTAGTTCGGTCTAGCGGACACACCGGGGAGCTGTTTTTT. It translates to CASSLVRSSGHTGELFF.

J is TRBJ1-1 and V is TRBV7-9; 7 positions agree with TRBD1. This CDR3 has 13 amino acids. The V and J ends lost 6 bases and 12 bases, in that order; junction bases with no gene match: 13. Germline V CDR1 and CDR2: SEHNR, FQNEAQ (reference sequence). CDR3 nucleotide sequence: TGTGCCAGCAGACCCGGGTCCGGGACAGTCTCTTTCTTT. Encoded protein: CASRPGSGTVSFF.

CDR3: CASSLYGRKGDTQYF. The DNA of the CDR3 is TGTGCCAGCAGCTTATACGGGAGAAAAGGAGATACGCAGTATTTT. The chain carries TRBV7-6 and TRBJ2-3, with a possible D match to TRBD2 (6 bases). The CDR3 spans 15 residues. CDR1 SGHVS and CDR2 FNYEAQ come from the germline V gene. The V end lost 2 bases, the J end lost 5 bases, and 14 bases lay between the germline ends.

DNA for the CDR3: TGTGCCAGCAGCTTAGAGCCAGGGAACAATTCACCCCTCCACTTT. Its protein product is CASSLEPGNNSPLHF. V is TRBV7-9 and J is TRBJ1-6, with D maybe TRBD1 (5 bases). The CDR3 has 15 amino acids. The germline V gene encodes CDR1 SEHNR and CDR2 FQNEAQ (reference sequence). The V and J ends lost 1 base and 7 bases respectively, with 11 bases between them.

This clone was recorded a few times. The J gene is TRBJ2-4, the V gene TRBV5-1, with 7 bases identical to TRBD1. Germline V lookup: CDR1 SGHRS, CDR2 YFSETQ. This CDR3 spans 15 amino acids. Trimming at V came to 4 bases and at J to 10 bases, leaving 14 bases not matched to a gene. The CDR3 region is CASSPTGQTLGIQYF. For the CDR3, the DNA is TGCGCCAGCAGCCCGACGGGACAGACCTTAGGTATTCAGTACTTC. Full variable domain (missing parts from reference TRBV5-1 and TRBJ2-4): KAGVTQTPRYLIKTRGQQVTLSCSPISGHRSVSWYQQTPGQGLQFLFEYFSETQRNKGNFPGRFSGRQFSNSRSEMNVSTLELGDSALYLCASSPTGQTLGIQYFGAGTRLSVL.

This clone was recorded a few times. V is TRBV7-9 and J is TRBJ2-7; TRBD2 aligns across 8 bases. V trimming: 1 base; J trimming: 6 bases; junction bases outside the gene matches: 5. The CDR3 is 14 residues long. CDR1 and CDR2 from the germline V gene are SEHNR and FQNEAQ (reference sequence). The CDR3 coding sequence is TGTGCCAGCAGCTTAGAAGCGGGAGCTAGCGAGCAGTACTTC. This sequence encodes CASSLEAGASEQYF.

This clone occurred a few times. The chain joins TRBV7-2 to TRBJ1-1, with D tentatively TRBD1 (5 bases). The germline V gene has CDR1 SGHTA and CDR2 FQGNSA. The CDR3 has 13 residues. The germline V and J ends were trimmed by 5 bases and 12 bases, with 19 bases remaining between them. The CDR3 nucleotides read TGTGCCAGCAGCCCCTGGGGAGGAGGGGAGACTTTCTTT. It codes for CASSPWGGGETFF.